This TCR beta chain was captured in a study of OX40 agonist ivuxolimab in advanced cancers. Study as a whole: The study enrolled dose-escalation patients with hepatocellular carcinoma, melanoma, renal cell or head and neck cancer.

Using immunoSEQ multiplex PCR, the repertoire was profiled, and TCRdb retains in-frame clones only, with some absent. The data hold fewer than 85,000 clones, with approximately 80% observed a single time. Germline CDR1 reads SGHRS; CDR2 reads YFSETQ. V shed 0 bases and J 5 bases; nucleotides not matched to a gene: 3. CDR3 length equals 16 residues. This chain connects TRBV5-1 to TRBJ2-2, with TRBD2 identical over 11 bases. Specimen: CD4+ or CD8+ T cells sorted from blood, collected in a trial of the OX40 agonist ivuxolimab. The source of this sequence is an adult with an advanced solid tumor such as melanoma, head and neck, liver or kidney cancer. CDR3 loop: CASSLDGTSGTGELFF. CDR3 nucleotide sequence: TGCGCCAGCAGCTTGGATGGGACTAGCGGAACCGGGGAGCTGTTTTTT.